This T cell receptor (beta chain) was captured by sequencing in a study of OX40 agonist ivuxolimab in advanced cancers. Across the whole study: The mean age was about 57 years, ranging from roughly 23 to 80, with approximately 83% of participants male. Broader study findings: CD4+ T cells averaged fewer expanded clones than CD8+ T cells.

Concerning this clone itself: Its antigen is unknown.

Assay used: immunoSEQ multiplex PCR; TCRdb lists only in-frame clones, some missing. Of roughly 60,000 clones in the sample, roughly 88% are singletons; the top ten hold roughly 2.7%. V was trimmed by 6 bases and J by 8 bases, leaving 7 bases between them. The CDR3 spans 10 residues. The germline gives CDR1 SQVTM, CDR2 ANQGSEA. This clonotype originated in an adult with an advanced solid tumor such as melanoma, head and neck, liver or kidney cancer. The V call is TRBV29-1, the J call TRBJ1-4, with a possible D match to TRBD1 (6 bases). Source: CD4+ or CD8+ T cells sorted from blood, taken in a trial of the OX40 agonist ivuxolimab. CDR3 coding DNA: TGCAGCGTACAGGGAGAAAAACTGTTTTTT. Its protein product is CSVQGEKLFF.